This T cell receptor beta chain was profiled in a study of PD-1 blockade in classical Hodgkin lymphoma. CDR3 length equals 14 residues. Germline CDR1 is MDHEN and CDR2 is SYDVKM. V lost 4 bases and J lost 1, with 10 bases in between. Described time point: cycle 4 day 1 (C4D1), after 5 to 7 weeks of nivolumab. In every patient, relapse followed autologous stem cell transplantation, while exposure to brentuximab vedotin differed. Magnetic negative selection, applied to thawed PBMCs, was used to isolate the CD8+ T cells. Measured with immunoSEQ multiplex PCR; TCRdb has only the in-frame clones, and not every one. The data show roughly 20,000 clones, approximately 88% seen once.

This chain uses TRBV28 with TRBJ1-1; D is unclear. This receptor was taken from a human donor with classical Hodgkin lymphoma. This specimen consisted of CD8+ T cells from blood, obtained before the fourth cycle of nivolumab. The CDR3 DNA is TGTGCCAGCAGTTCCACGGGGAAGAACACTGAAGCTTTCTTT. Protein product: CASSSTGKNTEAFF. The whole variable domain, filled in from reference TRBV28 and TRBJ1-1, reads DVKVTQSSRYLVKRTGEKVFLECVQDMDHENMFWYRQDPGLGLRLIYFSYDVKMKEKGDIPEGYSVSREKKERFSLILESASTNQTSMYLCASSSTGKNTEAFFGQGTRLTVV.